This is a list of T cell receptor beta chains from one sample in a study of blood T cell repertoires in COVID-19. Sequencing used immunoSEQ multiplex PCR; TCRdb keeps in-frame clones, though not all of them. The profile shows about 110,000 clones, roughly 84% of them singletons. The sample was peripheral blood. These TCRs come from a woman in her 70s with acute or convalescent COVID-19. Each CDR3 is given with its conserved first and last residue. A D gene is named only where the DNA matches it firmly. Size tells how often a clone was seen (once, few, many) or the class of an expanded clone, and some rows leave it out.

D	size	V	J	CDR3	DNA
NA	NA	TRBV3-1/TRBV3-2	TRBJ2-2	CASSQDASNTGELFF	TGTGCCAGCAGCCAAGACGCTAGCAACACCGGGGAGCTGTTTTTT
TRBD1	NA	TRBV10-3	TRBJ1-1	CAIRGTAQGTEAFF	TGTGCCATCAGGGGGACAGCCCAAGGGACTGAAGCTTTCTTT
TRBD1	NA	TRBV6-6	TRBJ1-6	CASSPGTGDSPLHF	TGTGCCAGCAGTCCCGGGACAGGAGACTCACCCCTCCACTTT
NA	NA	TRBV28	TRBJ2-7	CASSSRITYEQYF	TGTGCCAGCAGTTCGCGGATTACCTACGAGCAGTACTTC
TRBD1	NA	TRBV6-1	TRBJ1-1	CASSDEGAITEAFF	TGTGCCAGCAGTGATGAGGGGGCAATCACTGAAGCTTTCTTT
NA	few	TRBV2	TRBJ1-2	CASSEVGVGYTF	TGTGCCAGCAGTGAAGTAGGGGTGGGCTACACCTTC
NA	NA	TRBV2	TRBJ2-7	CASSRDSSSYEQYF	TGTGCCAGCAGTCGGGACTCTAGCTCCTACGAGCAGTACTTC
TRBD1	many	TRBV19	TRBJ2-2	CASRPRDRVPGELFF	TGTGCCAGTAGGCCCCGGGACAGGGTGCCCGGGGAGCTGTTTTTT
NA	NA	TRBV27	TRBJ1-4	CASSLQADNEKLFF	TGTGCCAGCAGTTTACAGGCAGACAATGAAAAACTGTTTTTT
TRBD1	NA	TRBV3-1/TRBV3-2	TRBJ1-1	CASSQAGTGTEAFF	TGTGCCAGCAGCCAAGCGGGGACAGGCACTGAAGCTTTCTTT
TRBD2	NA	TRBV19	TRBJ2-7	CASSILAGDSYEQYF	TGTGCCAGTAGTATTCTAGCGGGAGACTCGTACGAGCAGTACTTC
NA	NA	TRBV9	TRBJ2-2	CASSVRQTGELFF	TGTGCCAGCAGCGTTCGACAGACCGGGGAGCTGTTTTTT
NA	NA	TRBV5-5	TRBJ2-7	CASSSTPEGAYEQYF	TGTGCCAGCAGCTCAACCCCCGAGGGCGCCTACGAGCAGTACTTC
TRBD1	NA	TRBV5-1	TRBJ1-1	CASSPLTGSMNTEAFF	TGCGCCAGCAGCCCCCTGACAGGGTCGATGAACACTGAAGCTTTCTTT
NA	NA	TRBV4-1	TRBJ1-5	CASSLGGTNQPQHF	TGCGCCAGCAGTCTCGGGGGAACCAATCAGCCCCAGCATTTT
TRBD2	NA	TRBV3-1/TRBV3-2	TRBJ2-3	CASSQGPSLAGADTQYF	TGTGCCAGCAGCCAAGGCCCTAGCCTAGCGGGAGCAGATACGCAGTATTTT
TRBD1	NA	TRBV19	TRBJ2-3	CASRRQGLGDTQYF	TGTGCCAGTAGGCGACAGGGGCTAGGGGATACGCAGTATTTT